These T cell receptor beta chains were read from a single sample in a study of blood T cell repertoires in COVID-19. The table came from immunoSEQ multiplex PCR; TCRdb's copy has only in-frame clones and leaves some out. This sample yields 100,000 to 150,000 clones, of which about 85% are seen a single time; more than 1.5% belongs to the top ten. Specimen: peripheral blood. These TCRs come from a man aged 70-80 years with acute or convalescent COVID-19. Both conserved end residues are part of each CDR3. The D gene is left open where the match is weak. Expanded clones are given a class, and other clones once, few, many or no size at all.

j_gene	v_gene	len	d_gene	abundance	CDR3aa	CDR3nt
TRBJ1-3	TRBV5-1	14	.	once	CASSLATSGNTIYF	TGCGCCAGCAGCTTGGCTACTTCTGGAAACACCATATATTTT
TRBJ2-3	TRBV19	16	TRBD2	.	CASSLAGGRRTDTQYF	TGTGCCAGTAGTTTAGCGGGGGGGCGTCGCACAGATACGCAGTATTTT
TRBJ2-2	TRBV9	15	.	.	CASSGVRVDTGELFF	TGTGCCAGCAGCGGAGTCAGGGTTGACACCGGGGAGCTGTTTTTT
TRBJ2-3	TRBV19	19	TRBD1	.	CASTYRREAGTGYADTQYF	TGTGCCAGTACCTATAGGAGGGAGGCCGGGACAGGGTACGCAGATACGCAGTATTTT
TRBJ2-2	TRBV11-3	13	.	.	CASSVDSSGELFF	TGTGCCAGCAGCGTGGACAGTTCCGGGGAGCTGTTTTTT
TRBJ1-4	TRBV7-2	14	TRBD1	.	CASSLTGGGEKLFF	TGTGCCAGCAGCTTGACAGGGGGTGGCGAAAAACTGTTTTTT
TRBJ2-7	TRBV2	14	TRBD1	.	CASSQTGGSYEQYF	TGTGCCAGCAGTCAGACAGGGGGCTCCTACGAGCAGTACTTC
TRBJ1-2	TRBV6-5	15	TRBD1	.	CASSYGTGLWDGYTF	TGTGCCAGCAGTTACGGGACAGGGTTATGGGATGGCTACACCTTC
TRBJ1-6	TRBV19	16	.	.	CASSIFAARRNSPLHF	TGTGCCAGTAGTATCTTCGCCGCGCGGAGAAATTCACCCCTCCACTTT
TRBJ1-1	TRBV3-1/TRBV3-2	12	.	.	CASSPDSVTAFF	TGTGCCAGCAGTCCTGACAGTGTGACAGCTTTCTTT
TRBJ1-1	TRBV3-1/TRBV3-2	14	TRBD1	.	CASSQGDRATEAFF	TGTGCCAGCAGCCAAGGGGACAGGGCCACTGAAGCTTTCTTT
TRBJ2-6	TRBV27	18	TRBD1	.	CASSFKGQGVSGANVLTF	TGTGCCAGCAGTTTTAAGGGACAGGGCGTCTCTGGGGCCAACGTCCTGACTTTC
TRBJ2-7	TRBV4-1	16	TRBD1	once	CASSQDTGTGTYEQYF	TGCGCCAGCAGCCAAGATACCGGGACAGGGACTTACGAGCAGTACTTC
TRBJ2-5	TRBV18	16	TRBD2	.	CASSPLPGLAGETQYF	TGTGCCAGCTCACCTCTACCGGGACTAGCGGGAGAGACCCAGTACTTC
TRBJ1-6	TRBV6-6	15	TRBD1	.	CASSYAGTGGTPLHF	TGTGCCAGCAGTTACGCCGGGACAGGGGGTACACCCCTCCACTTT
TRBJ2-5	TRBV6-5	14	.	.	CASSPGHLQETQYF	TGTGCCAGCAGTCCGGGACACCTCCAAGAGACCCAGTACTTC
TRBJ2-3	TRBV10-1	15	.	.	CASMPSTGTTDTQYF	TGCGCCAGCATGCCGTCAACCGGTACCACAGATACGCAGTATTTT
TRBJ1-2	TRBV4-2	13	.	.	CASSQVPQGGGTF	TGTGCCAGCAGCCAAGTCCCCCAGGGAGGGGGCACCTTC
TRBJ2-5	TRBV11-1	14	.	.	CASSSRTAGGTQYF	TGTGCCAGCAGCTCCAGGACAGCCGGCGGGACCCAGTACTTC
TRBJ1-2	TRBV10-2	13	TRBD1	.	CASSQQGNHGYTF	TGCGCCAGCAGTCAACAGGGGAACCATGGCTACACCTTC
TRBJ2-7	TRBV6-1	16	TRBD2	.	CASSVSTTSGGYEQYF	TGTGCCAGCAGTGTCTCCACGACTAGCGGGGGCTACGAGCAGTACTTC
TRBJ1-1	TRBV5-1	14	.	.	CASSLSSANTEAFF	TGCGCCAGCAGCTTGAGCAGCGCGAACACTGAAGCTTTCTTT
TRBJ1-2	TRBV19	15	TRBD1	many	CASSITRQGLYGYTF	TGTGCCAGTAGTATAACGAGACAGGGGCTCTATGGCTACACCTTC
TRBJ2-5	TRBV28	13	.	.	CASRGGDQETQYF	TGTGCCAGCAGGGGAGGCGACCAAGAGACCCAGTACTTC
TRBJ1-5	TRBV2	15	.	.	CASSEIGQGNQPQHF	TGTGCCAGCAGTGAAATTGGTCAGGGAAATCAGCCCCAGCATTTT
TRBJ1-2	TRBV5-6	15	TRBD1	.	CASSLGQGVSYGYTF	TGTGCCAGCAGCTTGGGACAGGGGGTAAGCTATGGCTACACCTTC
TRBJ2-3	TRBV5-4	13	.	.	CASRQDRTDTQYF	TGTGCCAGTCGACAGGACCGCACAGATACGCAGTATTTT
TRBJ2-7	TRBV4-2	16	.	.	CASSQDEGGPRYEQYF	TGTGCCAGCAGCCAAGATGAGGGTGGCCCTCGGTACGAGCAGTACTTC
TRBJ2-1	TRBV3-1/TRBV3-2	16	TRBD1	.	CASSPPPGQGVNEQFF	TGTGCCAGCAGCCCACCTCCGGGACAGGGGGTCAATGAGCAGTTCTTC
TRBJ1-5	TRBV30	14	.	.	CAWNLGQTNQPQHF	TGTGCCTGGAACCTAGGACAGACGAACCAGCCCCAGCATTTT
TRBJ1-3	TRBV6-5	14	.	.	CASKPPGSGNTIYF	TGTGCCAGCAAGCCCCCGGGTTCTGGAAACACCATATATTTT
TRBJ1-6	TRBV28	15	.	.	CASSNPAGAGSPLHF	TGTGCCAGCAGTAACCCTGCTGGGGCAGGTTCACCCCTCCACTTT
TRBJ2-2	TRBV18	16	.	.	CASSPKRSTNTGELFF	TGTGCCAGCTCACCTAAACGGTCCACGAACACCGGGGAGCTGTTTTTT
TRBJ1-5	TRBV19	15	.	.	CASSWGRDSNQPQHF	TGTGCCAGTAGTTGGGGTCGGGATAGCAATCAGCCCCAGCATTTT
TRBJ2-2	TRBV3-1/TRBV3-2	15	TRBD2	.	CASSQGLASPGELFF	TGTGCCAGCAGCCAGGGACTAGCTTCCCCCGGGGAGCTGTTTTTT
TRBJ1-4	TRBV5-1	15	.	.	CASSFGGSDGEKLFF	TGCGCCAGCAGCTTTGGAGGGTCGGATGGAGAAAAACTGTTTTTT
TRBJ2-1	TRBV5-1	12	.	.	CASSFTYNEQFF	TGCGCCAGCAGCTTCACCTACAATGAGCAGTTCTTC
TRBJ2-4	TRBV21-1	17	.	.	CASSADSGGKVKNIQYF	TGTGCCAGCAGCGCGGACTCAGGGGGTAAAGTCAAAAACATTCAGTACTTC
TRBJ2-1	TRBV24-1	15	.	once	CATSAPSRGNNEQFF	TGTGCCACCAGTGCACCATCAAGAGGGAACAATGAGCAGTTCTTC
TRBJ2-3	TRBV10-3	13	.	.	CAIMLAGTDTQYF	TGTGCCATCATGCTGGCAGGCACAGATACGCAGTATTTT
TRBJ2-1	TRBV28	15	.	.	CASSRDTLLYNEQFF	TGTGCCAGCAGCCGGGACACACTTTTATACAATGAGCAGTTCTTC
TRBJ1-2	TRBV5-1	14	TRBD1	.	CASSRGQGGYGYTF	TGCGCCAGCAGCCGCGGACAGGGGGGCTATGGCTACACCTTC
TRBJ1-5	TRBV18	12	TRBD1	.	CASGTGDQPQHF	TGTGCCAGTGGGACAGGCGATCAGCCCCAGCATTTT
TRBJ2-7	TRBV20-1	15	TRBD1	.	CSASAAGTGGDEQYF	TGCAGTGCTAGTGCCGCAGGGACAGGGGGCGACGAGCAGTACTTC
TRBJ1-4	TRBV4-1	15	TRBD1	.	CASSQDGQADEKLFF	TGCGCCAGCAGCCAAGATGGACAGGCTGATGAAAAACTGTTTTTT